This T cell receptor (beta chain) was profiled in a study of blood T cell repertoires in COVID-19 (TCRdb year 2020). A note on the overall study: Samples covering the acute and convalescent phases of COVID-19 were provided by collaborators in the United States, Italy and Spain. The repertoires were made available in a free public database intended to serve as a resource for research on the immune response to SARS-CoV-2. Where HLA class I and class II types were available, the types were taken from metadata supplied by the sample provider, not from assay-based typing. The samples were drawn from two sources: the first 160 participants of the ongoing ImmuneRACE study, and 1,200 or so subjects contributed by 6 global collaborators. The prospective study material was composed of cDNA or gDNA derived from T cells, B-cell-depleted T cells, or PBMCs. Deeply sampled blood TCRbeta repertoires from subjects exposed to, actively infected with, or recovered from COVID-19 were included in the dataset. Nearly every sample came with metadata listing a de-identified subject ID, COVID-19 status, age in years and sex.

Participants in the prospective study were aged roughly 18 to 89 years, lived in about two dozen United States geographic areas, and enrolled through a virtual design. In the prospective study, cohorts were assigned on the basis of participant-reported clinical history obtained from a screening survey and a study questionnaire. A participant counted as exposed if, within 2 weeks of entering the study, that participant had been in contact with someone who had a PCR-confirmed or clinician-diagnosed COVID-19 case. In the prospective study, whole blood, serum and a nasopharyngeal or oropharyngeal swab were collected from each participant by mobile phlebotomists. Over a roughly two-month period, participants in the prospective study had the option of providing additional blood draws and questionnaires. Blood samples from the prospective study were shipped frozen or at room temperature prior to DNA extraction.

On this clone: The clone's antigen remains unknown. No per-base quality is available; no much larger clone lies one base away.

Overall results and qualifications from the work: The amount of clinical and demographic metadata varied by source and participant and was provided uncurated.

V was cut back by 7 bases and J by 4 bases, leaving a gap of 13 bases between them. The CDR3 contains 13 residues, cysteine and phenylalanine counted. The sequence is cut down to CDR3 DNA, 39 bases in frame from base 1. The germline V gene provides CDR1 SGHNT and CDR2 YENEEA. The immunoSEQ Assay, a bias-controlled multiplex PCR, was used to amplify TCRbeta CDR3 regions from genomic DNA. The authors processed their data as follows. Within the assay, amplification of reference gene primers was used to estimate how many nucleated cells each sample contained. To quantify the absolute abundance of each unique TCRbeta CDR3 rearrangement, sequence reads were collapsed and filtered. For each sample, productive Simpson clonality was calculated as the square root of Simpson's diversity index over productive rearrangements. TCRdb carries this immuneACCESS record with in-frame sequences only. Its versions omit some clonotypes, under half of them owing to an unresolved V gene in the studies checked, with the rest unexplained. Clone size and the V and J calls come from that table; the DNA yielded D and trimming. This sample holds about 250,000 clones; approximately 88% were observed only once. The ten largest make up over 2.5% of the sample.

Sequencing input: PBMCs or T cells enriched from blood (not recorded which). The rearrangement joined TRBV11-3 to TRBJ2-5; the best D guess is TRBD2, with 6 bases matching. This receptor was identified in a woman in her forties who had been exposed to COVID-19. The CDR3 has the sequence CASKPRGGETQYF. In nucleotide form, the sequence is TGTGCCAGCAAACCACGGGGAGGAGAGACCCAGTACTTC.